The clone carrying this T cell receptor (beta chain) has only a few counts. This sample was included in a study of blood T cell repertoires in COVID-19. Repertoires were generated with immunoSEQ multiplex PCR, while TCRdb's copy carries only in-frame clones and drops some. The table has approximately 130,000 clones, about 83% seen once. The CDR3 runs 16 residues. The V and J ends lost 3 bases and 4 bases, in that order; junction bases with no gene match: 5. Germline values: CDR1 SEHNR, CDR2 FQNEAQ (reference sequence). Material: peripheral blood. This TCR derives from a man between 40 and 49 years old with active or convalescent COVID-19. The chain uses TRBV7-9 and TRBJ2-6; 8 nucleotides match TRBD1. The DNA for the CDR3 is TGTGCCAGCAGCTTCCAGGGGGCGGCAGGGGCCAACGTCCTGACTTTC. Residues: CASSFQGAAGANVLTF.